Following are 22 T cell receptor beta chains from one sample sequenced in a study of blood T cell repertoires in COVID-19. Clones were sequenced by immunoSEQ multiplex PCR, and TCRdb holds only the in-frame ones, with some missing. The sample lists some 58,000 clones; 70% to 90% were seen once. Sequenced: peripheral blood. These receptors were taken from a man aged 35 to 55 with acute or convalescent COVID-19.

This sequence joins TRBV5-6 and TRBJ1-4, with 7 bases that match TRBD1. The CDR3 contains 17 residues. Trimming took 0 bases from V and 5 from J; bases not matched to a gene: 10. Germline V gene lookup returns CDR1 SGHDT and CDR2 YYEEEE. CDR3 sequence (DNA): TGTGCCAGCAGCTTGGTCGGTTCCGGGACAGTAAATGAAAAACTGTTTTTT. Protein product: CASSLVGSGTVNEKLFF.

The chain employs TRBV5-6 and TRBJ1-3, with 8 bases aligning to TRBD1. CDR3 length: 15 residues. V lost 4 bases to trimming and J lost 1 base; unmatched junction nucleotides: 4. Germline values: CDR1 SGHDT, CDR2 YYEEEE. DNA of the CDR3: TGTGCCAGCAGCCACGACAGGGGATCTGGAAACACCATATATTTT. Protein sequence: CASSHDRGSGNTIYF.

The chain links TRBV7-2 to TRBJ1-2; D remains ambiguous. V shed 3 bases and J shed 9 bases, with 11 bases lying between them. This CDR3 region has 12 residues. Germline CDR1 reads SGHTA; CDR2 reads FQGNSA. The CDR3 reads CASSFSWESYTF. CDR3 nucleotide sequence: TGTGCCAGCAGCTTCTCGTGGGAGAGCTACACCTTC.

The CDR3 protein is CASSTTSGGAEAFF. As DNA, the CDR3 is TGTGCCAGTAGTACGACCTCAGGGGGCGCTGAAGCTTTCTTT. The rearrangement links TRBV19 to TRBJ1-1; the match to TRBD1 covers 8 bases. Germline loops: CDR1 LNHDA, CDR2 SQIVND (reference sequence). This CDR3 has 14 residues. The V segment lost 4 bases and the J segment 6 bases; nucleotides outside the gene matches: 7.

This chain connects TRBV6-5 to TRBJ1-2; maybe TRBD1 (5 bases). Germline lookup yields CDR1 MNHEY and CDR2 SVGAGI. This CDR3 is built from 14 residues. The V end lost 6 bases, the J end lost 3 bases, and 14 bases lay between the germline ends. CDR3: CASRGGTGHYGYTF. CDR3 in DNA: TGTGCCAGCAGGGGGGGGACTGGCCACTATGGCTACACCTTC.

The chain has TRBV5-1 and TRBJ2-7, with 9 positions matching TRBD1. The V gene end was trimmed by 0 bases and the J gene end by 3 bases; junction bases not matched to a gene: 4. The CDR3 length is 15 residues. The germline gives CDR1 SGHRS, CDR2 YFSETQ. The CDR3 sequence is CASSLDRGLRYEQYF. Here the CDR3 DNA reads TGCGCCAGCAGCTTGGACAGGGGGCTCCGCTACGAGCAGTACTTC.

The rearrangement links TRBV9 to TRBJ2-1; 7 positions agree with TRBD1. The CDR3 extends over 15 amino acids. Germline assignment: CDR1 SGDLS and CDR2 YYNGEE. V shed 0 bases, J shed 4 bases, and the junction held 4 bases outside the gene matches. Written as DNA, the CDR3 is TGTGCCAGCAGCGTAGGGTCAGGGGGATACAATGAGCAGTTCTTC. Protein: CASSVGSGGYNEQFF.

The rearrangement joins TRBV6-5 to TRBJ1-2; 8 nucleotides align to TRBD1. Trimming at V came to 9 bases and at J to 3 bases, leaving 3 bases not matched to a gene. Germline CDR1 is MNHEY and CDR2 is SVGAGI. The CDR3 spans 12 residues. CDR3: CASHRGYYGYTF. CDR3 bases: TGTGCCAGTCACAGGGGGTACTATGGCTACACCTTC.

In DNA, the CDR3 is TGTGCCAGCAGAGGGGAGGGACTCCGACGCTACACCTTC. Its translation: CASRGEGLRRYTF. V usage is TRBV12-3 or TRBV12-4 and J usage is TRBJ1-2; a weak D match, TRBD1 (5 bases). The CDR3 is made up of 13 amino acids. Trimming shortened V by 6 bases and J by 9 bases, and 17 bases separated the two germline ends.

The CDR3 is CASSSLAVWTDTQYF. Written as DNA, the CDR3 is TGTGCCAGCAGCTCGTTAGCGGTATGGACAGATACGCAGTATTTT. The rearrangement joins TRBV14 to TRBJ2-3, with a possible D match to TRBD2 (6 bases). Per germline, CDR1 SGHDN and CDR2 FVKESK. Between the trimmed V and J ends, which lost 5 bases and 3 bases, there was a span of 15 bases. This CDR3 is 15 amino acids long.

The chain carries TRBV3-1 (or the pseudogene TRBV3-2) and TRBJ2-7, with unresolved D. Germline V gene sequence: CDR1 LGHDT, CDR2 YNNKEL (reference sequence). V lost 1 base and J lost 6, with 25 bases in between. CDR3 length: 18 amino acids. The CDR3 is CASSQVTPRPPTRLEQYF. In DNA, the CDR3 is TGTGCCAGCAGCCAAGTGACCCCTCGGCCACCCACTCGACTCGAGCAGTACTTC.

The V and J genes are TRBV11-3 and TRBJ1-1, with TRBD1 matching over 7 bases. This CDR3 has 14 residues. V lost 5 bases, J lost 7 bases, and 10 bases stayed unmatched. The V gene's germline CDR1 is SGHNT and CDR2 YENEEA. The CDR3 DNA is TGTGCCAGCAGCGCGGACAGGAGTTCTGGTGAAGCTTTCTTT. Translated, it gives CASSADRSSGEAFF.

The chain recombines TRBV2 with TRBJ2-7; 8 bases fit TRBD1. J was trimmed by 2 bases and V by 6 bases; bases with no gene match: 3. Germline V lookup: CDR1 SNHLY, CDR2 FYNNEI. The CDR3 is 13 amino acids. CDR3 DNA sequence: TGTGCCAGCAGACAGGGGGGCACCTACGAGCAGTACTTC. It specifies CASRQGGTYEQYF.

The chain employs TRBV5-1 and TRBJ1-2; TRBD1 agrees at 8 bases. Germline CDR1 is SGHRS and CDR2 is YFSETQ. The CDR3 length is 17 residues. V shed 0 bases and J 7 bases; nucleotides not matched to a gene: 14. CDR3 sequence: CASSLAIDRGTRGGYTF. CDR3 coding DNA: TGCGCCAGCAGCTTGGCCATAGACAGGGGAACGCGGGGTGGCTACACCTTC.

This sequence joins TRBV18 and TRBJ1-1; 8 nucleotides agree with TRBD1. This CDR3 is built from 12 residues. J gave up 4 bases and V 5 bases, and 0 bases lay outside the gene matches. Germline values: CDR1 KGHSH, CDR2 LQKENI. The CDR3 is CASSDRGTEAFF. The CDR3 DNA reads as TGTGCCAGCTCAGACAGGGGCACTGAAGCTTTCTTT.

The chain carries TRBV5-6 and TRBJ1-6; tentatively, D is TRBD1 (5 bases). V lost 4 bases, J lost 2 bases, and 16 bases lay in between. CDR1 is SGHDT, CDR2 YYEEEE, per germline. The CDR3 runs 17 residues. CDR3 nucleotides: TGTGCCAGCAGCGGCGGGGCAACCGGGGCCTATAATTCACCCCTCCACTTT. This encodes CASSGGATGAYNSPLHF.

V and J are TRBV24-1 and TRBJ1-1; D is possibly TRBD1 (6 bases). V was pared by 4 bases and J by 6 bases, with 11 bases between. The CDR3 totals 13 residues. Germline CDR1 and CDR2: KGHDR and SFDVKD. CDR3 residues: CATSEGAGAEAFF. The CDR3 DNA sequence: TGTGCCACCAGTGAGGGGGCAGGGGCTGAAGCTTTCTTT.

In its sample, this clone was seen a few times. This chain joins TRBV11-2 and TRBJ1-3; D unclear. Trimming left V 0 bases short and J 5 bases short, with 5 bases between. In germline, CDR1 is SGHAT, CDR2 FQNNGV. There are 13 residues in the CDR3. Written as DNA, the CDR3 is TGTGCCAGCAGCTTAGAAATTAGAAACACCATATATTTT. Translation: CASSLEIRNTIYF. The full variable domain, rest sourced from reference TRBV11-2 and TRBJ1-3, is EAGVAQSPRYKIIEKRQSVAFWCNPISGHATLYWYQQILGQGPKLLIQFQNNGVVDDSQLPKDRFSAERLKGVDSTLKIQPAKLEDSAVYLCASSLEIRNTIYFGEGSWLTVV.

The rearrangement links TRBV4-1 to TRBJ2-3, with D perhaps matching TRBD2 (7 bases). CDR1 MGHRA and CDR2 YSYEKL come from the germline V gene. V gave up 4 bases and J gave up 5 bases, with 16 bases separating them. This CDR3 has 15 residues. CDR3 coding DNA: TGCGCCAGCAGCCTAGGGGGGGAAAGGGAAGATACGCAGTATTTT. Translated: CASSLGGEREDTQYF.

The chain is built from TRBV5-1 and TRBJ1-6; D is unclear. Trimming cost V 3 bases and J 10 bases, with 17 bases left between them. The germline V gene has CDR1 SGHRS and CDR2 YFSETQ. The CDR3 contains 15 residues. CDR3 sequence (DNA): TGCGCCAGCAGCTCCTCAGGAACCCTAAGCTCACCCCTCCACTTT. Amino acids: CASSSSGTLSSPLHF.

The rearrangement links TRBV18 to TRBJ1-5; D remains unclear. The CDR3 spans 14 residues. Trimming cost V 2 bases and J 5 bases, with 10 bases left between them. Per the germline V gene, CDR1 is KGHSH and CDR2 is LQKENI. The CDR3 region is CASSPLGSYQPQHF. CDR3 in DNA: TGTGCCAGCTCACCATTGGGCAGTTATCAGCCCCAGCATTTT.

The chain uses TRBV28 and TRBJ1-1, with no clear D. The V and J ends lost 3 bases and 3 bases respectively, with 11 bases between them. Germline CDR1 MDHEN, CDR2 SYDVKM. This CDR3 has 14 amino acids. The CDR3 DNA reads TGTGCCAGCAGTTTGTTACAGCACCACACTGAAGCTTTCTTT. The encoded protein is CASSLLQHHTEAFF. The whole variable domain, filled in from reference TRBV28 and TRBJ1-1, reads DVKVTQSSRYLVKRTGEKVFLECVQDMDHENMFWYRQDPGLGLRLIYFSYDVKMKEKGDIPEGYSVSREKKERFSLILESASTNQTSMYLCASSLLQHHTEAFFGQGTRLTVV.